The 4 T cell receptor beta chains below all came from one sample that was sequenced in a study of T cell clonotyping in hematopoietic cell transplantation. Sequencing was performed with immunoSEQ multiplex PCR; in TCRdb, only in-frame clones are kept and a portion is missing. Counted here are 20,000 or so clones, around four fifths occurring once; the ten biggest clones make up over 12%. What was sequenced was peripheral blood mononuclear cells. The receptors shown here come from a man aged 55 to 70 in good health. Some clones in this sample may be carry-over from other donors' samples.

The CDR3 loop reads CAWKATGVNTEAFF. The DNA for the CDR3 is TGTGCCTGGAAAGCAACAGGAGTGAACACTGAAGCTTTCTTT. The chain uses TRBV30 and TRBJ1-1; possibly TRBD1 for D (5 bases). The CDR3 contains 14 residues. The V end was cut by 4 bases, the J end by 0 bases, with 12 bases between. Germline values: CDR1 GTSNPN, CDR2 SVGIG (reference sequence).

The V call is TRBV30, the J call TRBJ1-5; D gene ambiguous. In germline, CDR1 is GTSNPN, CDR2 SVGIG (reference sequence). The length of the CDR3 is 12 residues. The V and J ends lost 6 bases and 2 bases respectively, with 8 bases between them. The CDR3 spells CACQAGNQPQHF. CDR3 bases: TGTGCCTGCCAGGCGGGCAATCAGCCCCAGCATTTT. The whole variable domain, filled in from reference TRBV30 and TRBJ1-5, reads SQTIHQWPATLVQPVGSPLSLECTVEGTSNPNLYWYRQAAGRGLQLLFYSVGIGQISSEVPQNLSASRPQDRQFILSSKKLLLSDSGFYLCACQAGNQPQHFGDGTRLSIL.

The genes are TRBV30 and TRBJ2-3, with D unresolved. Trimming took 0 bases from V and 0 from J, leaving 4 bases between them. The length of the CDR3 is 13 residues. Germline CDR1 GTSNPN, CDR2 SVGIG (reference sequence). As DNA, the CDR3 is TGTGCCTGGAGTGTACCCAGCACAGATACGCAGTATTTT. Protein sequence: CAWSVPSTDTQYF. The full variable domain, its missing parts supplied by reference TRBV30 and TRBJ2-3, is SQTIHQWPATLVQPVGSPLSLECTVEGTSNPNLYWYRQAAGRGLQLLFYSVGIGQISSEVPQNLSASRPQDRQFILSSKKLLLSDSGFYLCAWSVPSTDTQYFGPGTRLTVL.

The gene calls are TRBV7-6 and TRBJ2-4; the D is unclear. This CDR3 contains 14 residues. Germline V gene sequence: CDR1 SGHVS, CDR2 FNYEAQ. Trimming stripped 5 bases from V and 3 bases from J, with 11 bases between. The DNA for the CDR3 is TGTGCCAGCAGCCCCCCAGAAAACAAAAACATTCAGTACTTC. Amino acids: CASSPPENKNIQYF.